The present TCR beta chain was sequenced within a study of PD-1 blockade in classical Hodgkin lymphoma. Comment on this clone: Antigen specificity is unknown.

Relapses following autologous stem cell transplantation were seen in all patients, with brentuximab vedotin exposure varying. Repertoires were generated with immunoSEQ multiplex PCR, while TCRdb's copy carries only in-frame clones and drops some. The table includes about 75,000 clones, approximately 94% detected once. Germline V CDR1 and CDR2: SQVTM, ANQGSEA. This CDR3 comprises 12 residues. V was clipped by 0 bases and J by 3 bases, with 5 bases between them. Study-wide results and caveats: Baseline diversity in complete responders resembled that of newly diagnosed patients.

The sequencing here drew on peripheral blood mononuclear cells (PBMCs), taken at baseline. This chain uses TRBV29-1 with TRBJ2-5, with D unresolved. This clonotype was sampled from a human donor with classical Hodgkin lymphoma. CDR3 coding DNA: TGCAGCGTTGAAGAGGACGAAGAGACCCAGTACTTC. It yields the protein CSVEEDEETQYF.